The following is a T cell receptor beta chain sequence with its context. Its specificity is not known. TCRdb reprocessed the reads via MiXCR and lists one record per CDR3 protein. The repertoire holds about a million distinct CDR3 sequences, with roughly 30% as singletons. These data originate in a study of T cell repertoires in cytomegalovirus infection. Whole-study context: Indicated by public TCR beta signatures were CMV infection and matching HLA type. Regarding the study as a whole: Of the TCR beta families, the public ones yielded a cumulative frequency that identified carriers of CMV plus the relevant HLA.

Germline V lookup: CDR1 MNHEY, CDR2 SVGEGT. The CDR3 sequence is 15 residues long. V lost 2 bases, J lost 0 bases, and 10 bases lay in between. The chain joins TRBV6-2 or TRBV6-3 to TRBJ1-1; D is ambiguous. Source: cultured CD8+ T cells from PBMCs, taken from culture after CMV antigen stimulation. This clonotype was obtained from a human donor in good health (CMV status not recorded). Some clones in this sample may be carry-over from other donors' samples. The CDR3 is CASSYGRQVNTEAFF. CDR3 nucleotide sequence: TGTGCCAGCAGTTACGGTCGTCAGGTGAACACTGAAGCTTTCTTT.